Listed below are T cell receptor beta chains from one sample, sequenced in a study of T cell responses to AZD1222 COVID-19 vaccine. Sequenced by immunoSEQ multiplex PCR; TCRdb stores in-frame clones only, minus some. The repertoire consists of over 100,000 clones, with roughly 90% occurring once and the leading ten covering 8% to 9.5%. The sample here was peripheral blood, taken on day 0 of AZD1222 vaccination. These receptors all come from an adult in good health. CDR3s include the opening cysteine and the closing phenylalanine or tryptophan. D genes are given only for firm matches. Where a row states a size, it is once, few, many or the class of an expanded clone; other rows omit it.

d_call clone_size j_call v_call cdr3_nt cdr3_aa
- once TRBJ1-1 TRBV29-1 TGCAGCGTTGGGGCATATGGGGGGCACGGAGCTTTCTTT CSVGAYGGHGAFF
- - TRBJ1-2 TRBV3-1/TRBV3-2 TGTGCCAGCAGCCAAGGGGAGCCATACTCCTATAACTATGGCTACACCTTC CASSQGEPYSYNYGYTF
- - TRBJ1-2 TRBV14 TGTGCCAGCAGCCCTAAGGAGACCGGGACGCTAAAACGAGGAGGTCATGGCTACACCTTC CASSPKETGTLKRGGHGYTF
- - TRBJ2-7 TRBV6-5 TGTGCCAGCAGTTACCCGGGCTTCTACGAGCAGTACTTC CASSYPGFYEQYF
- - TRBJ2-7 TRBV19 TGTGCCACCTCCCCCCCCAACAGTTACGAGCAGTACTTC CATSPPNSYEQYF
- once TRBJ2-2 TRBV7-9 TGTGCCAGCAGCCTCTCGAACACCGGGGAGCTGTTTTTT CASSLSNTGELFF
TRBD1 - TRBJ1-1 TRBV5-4 TGTGCCAGCAGCCAGGGGGAGAGCACTGAAGCTTTCTTT CASSQGESTEAFF
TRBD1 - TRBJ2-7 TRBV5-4 TGTGCCAGCAGCTTGGCCAAACAGGGGCCCTACGAGCAGTACTTC CASSLAKQGPYEQYF
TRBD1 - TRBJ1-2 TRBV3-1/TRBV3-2 TGTGCCAGCAGCCCTAGGGACAGGAGGGGATATTATGCTGGCTACACCTTC CASSPRDRRGYYAGYTF
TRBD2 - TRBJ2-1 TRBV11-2 TGTGCCAGCAGCTTACGGAGCGGGAGGGCCTTCAATGAGCAGTTCTTC CASSLRSGRAFNEQFF